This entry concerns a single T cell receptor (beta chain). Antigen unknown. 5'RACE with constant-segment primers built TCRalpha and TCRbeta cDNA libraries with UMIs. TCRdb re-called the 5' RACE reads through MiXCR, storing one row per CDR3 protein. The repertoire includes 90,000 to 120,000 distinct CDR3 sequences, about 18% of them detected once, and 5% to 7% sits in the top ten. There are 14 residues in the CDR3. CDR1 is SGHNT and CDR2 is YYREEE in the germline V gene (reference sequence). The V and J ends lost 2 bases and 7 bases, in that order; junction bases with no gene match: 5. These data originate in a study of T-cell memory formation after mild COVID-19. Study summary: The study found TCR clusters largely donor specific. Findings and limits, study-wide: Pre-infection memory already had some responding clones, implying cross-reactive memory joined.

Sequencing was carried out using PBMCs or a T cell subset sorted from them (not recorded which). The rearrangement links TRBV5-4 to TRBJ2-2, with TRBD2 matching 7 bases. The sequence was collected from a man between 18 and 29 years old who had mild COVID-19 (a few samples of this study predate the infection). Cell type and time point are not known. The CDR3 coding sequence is TGTGCCAGCAGCTTCGTGGGGGGGGACGGGGAGCTGTTTTTT. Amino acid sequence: CASSFVGGDGELFF.